The text below deals with one T cell receptor (beta chain). The participants were between about 18 and 90 years old and came from some 23 US areas. This record belongs to a study of blood T cell repertoires in COVID-19. In the study overall: The study drew acute and convalescent COVID-19 samples from the United States, Italy and Spain.

The CDR3 extends over 14 amino acids. Unmatched junction bases numbered 4, after V lost 5 bases and J lost 3 bases. Germline loops: CDR1 SGHAT, CDR2 FQNNGV. Per the original methods: From reference gene primer amplification, estimates of nucleated cell counts were derived. Profiled with immunoSEQ multiplex PCR; TCRdb holds only in-frame clones, not every one. V and J calls and clone size are those listed in that table; D and trimming were worked out from the DNA. The sample records 40,000 to 55,000 clones, around 80% being singletons. The clonotype comes from a woman aged 45-65 years with acute COVID-19. Sequencing input: PBMCs or T cells enriched from blood (not recorded which). This chain joins TRBV11-2 and TRBJ1-3; 7 nucleotides match TRBD1. The CDR3 coding sequence is TGTGCCAGCAGCCCAAACAGGGGTGGAAACACCATATATTTT. It codes for CASSPNRGGNTIYF.